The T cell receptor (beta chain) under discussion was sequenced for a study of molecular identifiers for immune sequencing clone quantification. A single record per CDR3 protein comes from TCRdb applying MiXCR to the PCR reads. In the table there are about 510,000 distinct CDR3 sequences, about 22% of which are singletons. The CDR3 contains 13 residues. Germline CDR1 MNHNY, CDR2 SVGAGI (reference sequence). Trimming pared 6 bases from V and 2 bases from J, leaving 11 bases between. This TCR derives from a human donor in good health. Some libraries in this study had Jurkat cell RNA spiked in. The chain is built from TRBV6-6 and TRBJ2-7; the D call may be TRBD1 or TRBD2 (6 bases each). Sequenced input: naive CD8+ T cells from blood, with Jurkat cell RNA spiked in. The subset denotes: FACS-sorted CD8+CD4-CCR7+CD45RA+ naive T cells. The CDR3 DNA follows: TGTGCCAGCAGCTACAGGGAGGCCTACGAGCAGTACTTC. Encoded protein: CASSYREAYEQYF.